The 14 T cell receptor beta chains below all came from one sample that was sequenced in a study of OX40 agonist ivuxolimab in advanced cancers. The library was built by means of the immunoSEQ multiplex PCR assay. The table comes from immuneACCESS by way of TCRdb, which keeps in-frame sequences with V and J called. Part of the clones is missing from these tables; in studies checked, under half for an unresolved V gene and the rest for unknown reasons. This sample gives 53,000 or so clones in total; around 85% of them show up just once. The biggest ten clones account for around 15% of the sample. The sequenced sample was CD4+ or CD8+ T cells sorted from blood, obtained in a trial of the OX40 agonist ivuxolimab. The receptors were sampled from an adult with an advanced solid tumor such as melanoma, head and neck, liver or kidney cancer.

This clone was counted a single time. The chain is built from TRBV2 and TRBJ1-5; possible D gene TRBD1, 6 bases. From germline, CDR1 is SNHLY and CDR2 FYNNEI. The CDR3 extends over 12 amino acids. The germline V and J ends were trimmed by 8 bases and 6 bases, with 11 bases remaining between them. This chain's CDR3 is CASGRGLQPQHF. Written as DNA, the CDR3 is TGTGCCAGCGGGCGGGGGCTTCAGCCCCAGCATTTT.

The gene calls are TRBV4-1 and TRBJ2-1; 8 bases are a match to TRBD2. The CDR3 is 15 amino acids. Germline V CDR1 and CDR2: MGHRA, YSYEKL. V lost 6 bases and J lost 6; bases outside the gene matches: 10. The CDR3 nucleotides read TGCGCCAGCAGGTTCAGCGGGAGAAGGAGCAATGAGCAGTTCTTC. Translation gives CASRFSGRRSNEQFF.

J is TRBJ2-1 and V is TRBV14; D gene ambiguous. The germline gives CDR1 SGHDN, CDR2 FVKESK. The CDR3 has 13 amino acids. Trimming pared 6 bases from V and 2 bases from J, leaving 8 bases between. CDR3 amino acids: CASSLRTYNEQFF. Here the CDR3 DNA reads TGTGCCAGCAGTCTAAGGACCTACAATGAGCAGTTCTTC.

The V call is TRBV7-9, the J call TRBJ1-2, with D perhaps matching TRBD1 (5 bases). CDR3 size: 16 residues. Per the germline V gene, CDR1 is SEHNR and CDR2 is FQNEAQ (reference sequence). Trimming cost V 7 bases and J 2 bases, with 20 bases left between them. CDR3 coding DNA: TGTGCCAGCACCGAAGGGGCCCTGACCCTCAACTATGGCTACACCTTC. Protein: CASTEGALTLNYGYTF.

This sequence joins TRBV7-3 and TRBJ2-2; 7 bases map to TRBD1. CDR3 size: 16 residues. The germline CDR1 and CDR2 sequences are SGHTA and FQGTGA. J lost 0 bases, V lost 5 bases, and 6 bases had no gene match. This CDR3 reads CASSPTGTANTGELFF. CDR3 coding DNA: TGTGCCAGCAGCCCCACCGGGACAGCGAACACCGGGGAGCTGTTTTTT.

This chain links TRBV28 with TRBJ1-4; 8 positions agree with TRBD1. Germline assignment: CDR1 MDHEN and CDR2 SYDVKM. This CDR3 is built from 15 residues. V was pared by 7 bases and J by 8 bases, with 12 bases of the junction left unmatched. The CDR3, as DNA: TGTGCCAGCACCATGGGGACAGGAGACAGAGAAAAACTGTTTTTT. Residues: CASTMGTGDREKLFF. The full variable domain, rest sourced from reference TRBV28 and TRBJ1-4, is DVKVTQSSRYLVKRTGEKVFLECVQDMDHENMFWYRQDPGLGLRLIYFSYDVKMKEKGDIPEGYSVSREKKERFSLILESASTNQTSMYLCASTMGTGDREKLFFGSGTQLSVL.

This clone has a handful of counts. The genes are TRBV28 and TRBJ2-3; 7 nucleotides match TRBD1. Trimming cost V 10 bases and J 0 bases; bases outside gene matches: 1. This CDR3 is 12 amino acids long. Germline CDR1 and CDR2: MDHEN and SYDVKM. CDR3 DNA sequence: TGTGCCACAGGGGGTAGCACAGATACGCAGTATTTT. Its translation is CATGGSTDTQYF. Full variable domain (rest looked up from reference TRBV28 and TRBJ2-3): DVKVTQSSRYLVKRTGEKVFLECVQDMDHENMFWYRQDPGLGLRLIYFSYDVKMKEKGDIPEGYSVSREKKERFSLILESASTNQTSMYLCATGGSTDTQYFGPGTRLTVL.

The CDR3 is CASPPDRPISGELFF. The CDR3 region has the DNA TGTGCCAGCCCCCCAGACAGACCAATCTCCGGGGAGCTGTTTTTT. The chain recombines TRBV7-9 with TRBJ2-2, with a possible D match to TRBD1 (5 bases). V was trimmed by 8 bases and J by 6 bases, leaving 19 bases between them. Germline V gives CDR1 SEHNR, CDR2 FQNEAQ (reference sequence). CDR3 length: 15 amino acids.

The chain is built from TRBV5-1 and TRBJ1-4; no definite D call. The CDR3 length is 15 residues. Germline-derived CDR1 and CDR2 are SGHRS and YFSETQ. Trimming stripped 4 bases from V and 8 bases from J, with 18 bases between. The chain's CDR3 is CASSPPGPRREKLFF. The DNA for the CDR3 is TGCGCCAGCAGCCCACCAGGACCACGACGGGAAAAACTGTTTTTT.

The chain uses TRBV28 and TRBJ1-1; no reliable D call. The CDR3 loop spans 11 amino acids. CDR1 is MDHEN, CDR2 SYDVKM, per germline. V shed 8 bases and J shed 0 bases, with 4 bases lying between them. The CDR3 nucleotides read TGTGCCAGCGTCCTGAACACTGAAGCTTTCTTT. It specifies CASVLNTEAFF.

The V gene is TRBV6-6, the J gene TRBJ2-7; D is ambiguous. Looked up from germline, CDR1 is MNHNY and CDR2 is SVGAGI (reference sequence). Trimming left V 5 bases short and J 2 bases short, with 4 bases between. This CDR3 contains 11 residues. The CDR3 is CASSGPYEQYF. The CDR3 nucleotides are TGTGCCAGCAGTGGACCCTACGAGCAGTACTTC.

This chain joins TRBV4-1 and TRBJ2-7; D may be TRBD1 (8 bases). Per the germline V gene, CDR1 is MGHRA and CDR2 is YSYEKL. The V end lost 4 bases, the J end lost 5 bases, and 12 bases lay between the germline ends. The CDR3 contains 13 residues. Here the CDR3 DNA reads TGCGCCAGCAGCCGACAGGGGAGGGACGAGCAGTACTTC. It specifies CASSRQGRDEQYF.

The V and J genes are TRBV2 and TRBJ2-5; no firm D call. Germline V CDR1 and CDR2: SNHLY, FYNNEI. The ends were cut back, 4 bases at V and 4 bases at J, with 10 bases in the middle. This CDR3 has 13 amino acids. The CDR3 region is CASSGLLRETQYF. The CDR3 nucleotides read TGTGCCAGCAGTGGATTACTACGAGAGACCCAGTACTTC.

The chain combines TRBV19 with TRBJ2-5, with TRBD2 as a possible D gene (6 bases). The CDR3 has 16 residues. V lost 1 base and J 2 bases, leaving 14 bases between the germline ends. The germline gives CDR1 LNHDA, CDR2 SQIVND (reference sequence). The chain's CDR3 is CASSIVGSGGQETQYF. In DNA form, the CDR3 reads TGTGCCAGTAGTATAGTTGGTAGCGGAGGACAAGAGACCCAGTACTTC.